This TCR beta chain was captured in a study of cytomegalovirus exposure and HLA in healthy donors. In nominal health when sampled, donors likely had unrecorded immune exposures nonetheless. Primers for the PCR totalled 60 Vbeta and 13 Jbeta. Clones were sequenced by immunoSEQ multiplex PCR, and TCRdb holds only the in-frame ones, with some missing. The sample has some 33,000 clones, more than 60% seen once; the top ten hold 20% to 25%. The germline V and J ends were trimmed by 0 bases and 3 bases, with 9 bases remaining between them. The V gene's germline CDR1 is MNHEY and CDR2 SMNVEV (reference sequence). The CDR3 runs 15 residues.

This receptor was obtained from a man aged 45 to 65 in good health and CMV-seropositive. Sequenced input: PBMCs. This rearrangement joins TRBV27 to TRBJ1-3; weak D call: TRBD1 (5 bases). CDR3 residues: CASSLSGRVGNTIYF. Written as DNA, the CDR3 is TGTGCCAGCAGTTTATCCGGCAGGGTTGGAAACACCATATATTTT.